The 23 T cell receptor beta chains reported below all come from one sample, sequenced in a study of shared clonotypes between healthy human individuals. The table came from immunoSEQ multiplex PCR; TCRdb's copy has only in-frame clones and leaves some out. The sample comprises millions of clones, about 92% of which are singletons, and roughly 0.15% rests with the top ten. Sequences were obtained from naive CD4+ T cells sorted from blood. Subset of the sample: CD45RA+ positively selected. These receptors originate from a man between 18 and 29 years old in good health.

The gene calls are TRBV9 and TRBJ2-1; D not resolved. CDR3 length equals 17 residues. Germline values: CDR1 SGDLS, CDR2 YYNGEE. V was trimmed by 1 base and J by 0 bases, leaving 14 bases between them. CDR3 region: CASSVSDQRSSYNEQFF. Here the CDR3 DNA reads TGTGCCAGCAGCGTATCGGACCAGAGGAGCTCCTACAATGAGCAGTTCTTC.

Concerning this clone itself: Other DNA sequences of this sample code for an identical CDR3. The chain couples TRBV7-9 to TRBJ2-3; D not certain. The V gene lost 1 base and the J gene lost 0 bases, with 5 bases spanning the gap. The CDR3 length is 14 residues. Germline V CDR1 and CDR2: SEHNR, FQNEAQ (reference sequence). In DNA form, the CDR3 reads TGTGCCAGCAGCTTAGGTCTGAGCACAGATACGCAGTATTTT. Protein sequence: CASSLGLSTDTQYF.

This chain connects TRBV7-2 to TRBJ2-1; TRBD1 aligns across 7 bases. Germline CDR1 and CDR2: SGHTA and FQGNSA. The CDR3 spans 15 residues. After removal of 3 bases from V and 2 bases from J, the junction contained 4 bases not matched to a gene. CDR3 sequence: CASSFDRAAYNEQFF. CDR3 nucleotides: TGTGCCAGCAGCTTCGACAGGGCAGCCTACAATGAGCAGTTCTTC.

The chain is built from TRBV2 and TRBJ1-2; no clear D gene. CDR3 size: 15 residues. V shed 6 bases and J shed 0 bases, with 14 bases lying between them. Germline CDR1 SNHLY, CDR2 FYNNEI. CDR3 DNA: TGTGCCAGCAGCCGATTGTTCGCCACTAACTATGGCTACACCTTC. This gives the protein CASSRLFATNYGYTF.

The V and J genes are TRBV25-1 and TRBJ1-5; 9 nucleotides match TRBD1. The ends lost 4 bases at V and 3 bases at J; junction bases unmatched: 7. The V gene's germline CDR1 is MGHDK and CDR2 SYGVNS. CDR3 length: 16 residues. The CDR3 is CASSAGTGTYNQPQHF. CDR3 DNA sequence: TGTGCCAGCAGTGCCGGGACAGGGACTTACAATCAGCCCCAGCATTTT.

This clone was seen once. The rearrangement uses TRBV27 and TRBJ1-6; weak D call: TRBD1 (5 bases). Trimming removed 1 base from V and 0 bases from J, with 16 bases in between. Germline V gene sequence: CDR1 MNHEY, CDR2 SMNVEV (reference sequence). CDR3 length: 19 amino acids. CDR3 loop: CASSLWDDRGTSYNSPLHF. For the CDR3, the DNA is TGTGCCAGCAGTTTATGGGACGATAGAGGAACCTCCTATAATTCACCCCTCCACTTT.

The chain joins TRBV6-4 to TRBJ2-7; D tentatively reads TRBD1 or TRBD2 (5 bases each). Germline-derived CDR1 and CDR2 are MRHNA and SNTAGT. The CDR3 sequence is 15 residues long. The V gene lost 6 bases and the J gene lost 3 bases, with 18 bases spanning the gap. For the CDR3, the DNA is TGTGCCAGCAGGGGGGTGGGGCAGGGCCACTACGAGCAGTACTTC. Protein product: CASRGVGQGHYEQYF.

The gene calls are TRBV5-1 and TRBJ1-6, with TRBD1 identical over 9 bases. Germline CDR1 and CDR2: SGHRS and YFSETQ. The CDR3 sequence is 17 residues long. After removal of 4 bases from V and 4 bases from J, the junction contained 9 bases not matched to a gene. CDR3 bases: TGCGCCAGCAGCCCCAGGACAGGGGTCGGGTATAATTCACCCCTCCACTTT. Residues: CASSPRTGVGYNSPLHF.

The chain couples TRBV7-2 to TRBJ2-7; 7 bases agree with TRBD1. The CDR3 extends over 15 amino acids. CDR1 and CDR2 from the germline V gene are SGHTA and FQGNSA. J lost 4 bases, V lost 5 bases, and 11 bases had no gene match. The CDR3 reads CASSPPGQKTYEQYF. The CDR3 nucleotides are TGTGCCAGCAGCCCGCCGGGACAGAAAACTTACGAGCAGTACTTC.

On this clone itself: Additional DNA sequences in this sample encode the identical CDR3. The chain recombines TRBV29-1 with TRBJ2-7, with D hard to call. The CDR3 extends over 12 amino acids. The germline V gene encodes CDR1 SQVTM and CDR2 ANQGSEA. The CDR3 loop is CSARTSMYEQYF. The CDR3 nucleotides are TGCAGTGCTAGGACCAGCATGTACGAGCAGTACTTC.

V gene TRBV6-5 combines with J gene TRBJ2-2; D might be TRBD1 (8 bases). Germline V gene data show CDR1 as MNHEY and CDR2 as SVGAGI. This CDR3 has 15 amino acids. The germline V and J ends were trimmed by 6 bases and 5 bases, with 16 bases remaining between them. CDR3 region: CASSSGGGRTGELFF. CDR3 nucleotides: TGTGCCAGCAGCTCAGGGGGCGGGAGAACCGGGGAGCTGTTTTTT.

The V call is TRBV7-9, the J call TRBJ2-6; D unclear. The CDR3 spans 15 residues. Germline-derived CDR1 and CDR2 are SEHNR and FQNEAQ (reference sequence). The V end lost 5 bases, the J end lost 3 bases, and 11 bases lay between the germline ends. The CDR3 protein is CASSPDWSGANVLTF. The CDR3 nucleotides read TGTGCCAGCAGCCCTGACTGGAGTGGGGCCAACGTCCTGACTTTC.

CDR3 loop: CASSSRQNGMNTEAFF. For the CDR3, the DNA is TGCGCCAGCAGCTCAAGACAGAATGGCATGAACACTGAAGCTTTCTTT. The gene calls are TRBV5-1 and TRBJ1-1; tentatively, D is TRBD1 (5 bases). This CDR3 is built from 16 residues. Germline values: CDR1 SGHRS, CDR2 YFSETQ. The V gene lost 3 bases and the J gene lost 0 bases, with 15 bases spanning the gap.

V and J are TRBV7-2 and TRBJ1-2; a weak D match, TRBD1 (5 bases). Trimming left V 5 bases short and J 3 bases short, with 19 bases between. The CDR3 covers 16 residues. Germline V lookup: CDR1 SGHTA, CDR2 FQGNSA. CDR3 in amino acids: CASSPPGARVDYGYTF. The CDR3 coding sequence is TGTGCCAGCAGCCCACCCGGGGCGCGCGTAGACTATGGCTACACCTTC.

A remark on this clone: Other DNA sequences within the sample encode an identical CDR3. CDR3 DNA sequence: TGTGCCAGCAGCTTAAGGCAGGACTATGGCTACACCTTC. Protein sequence: CASSLRQDYGYTF. The chain joins TRBV7-2 to TRBJ1-2; D is ambiguous. The CDR3 has 13 amino acids. Germline V gene lookup returns CDR1 SGHTA and CDR2 FQGNSA. The V and J ends lost 2 bases and 3 bases respectively, with 7 bases between them. Drawing the rest from reference TRBV7-2 and TRBJ1-2, the complete variable domain is GAGVSQSPSNKVTEKGKDVELRCDPISGHTALYWYRQSLGQGLEFLIYFQGNSAPDKSGLPSDRFSAERTGGSVSTLTIQRTQQEDSAVYLCASSLRQDYGYTFGSGTRLTVV.

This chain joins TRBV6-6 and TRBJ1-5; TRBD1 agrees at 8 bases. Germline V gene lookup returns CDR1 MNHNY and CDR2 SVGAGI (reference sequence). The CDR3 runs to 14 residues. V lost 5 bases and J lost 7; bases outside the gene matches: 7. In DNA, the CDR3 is TGTGCCAGCAGTCCACAGGGGGATCGACAGCCCCAGCATTTT. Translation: CASSPQGDRQPQHF.

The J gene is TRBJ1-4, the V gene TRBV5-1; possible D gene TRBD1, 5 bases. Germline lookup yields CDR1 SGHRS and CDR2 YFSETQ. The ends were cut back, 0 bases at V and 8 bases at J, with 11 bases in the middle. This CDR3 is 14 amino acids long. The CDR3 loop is CASSLGQGKEKLFF. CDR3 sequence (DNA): TGCGCCAGCAGCTTGGGTCAGGGAAAAGAAAAACTGTTTTTT.

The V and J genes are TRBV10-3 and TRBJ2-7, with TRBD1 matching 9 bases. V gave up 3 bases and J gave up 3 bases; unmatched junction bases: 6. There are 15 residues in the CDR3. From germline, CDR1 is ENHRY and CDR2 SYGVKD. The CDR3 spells CAISDTGTGLYEQYF. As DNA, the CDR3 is TGTGCCATCAGTGACACCGGGACAGGGCTCTACGAGCAGTACTTC.

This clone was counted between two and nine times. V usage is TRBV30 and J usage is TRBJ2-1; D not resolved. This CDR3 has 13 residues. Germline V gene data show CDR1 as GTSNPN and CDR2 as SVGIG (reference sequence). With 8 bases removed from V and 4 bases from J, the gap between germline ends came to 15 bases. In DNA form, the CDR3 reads TGTGCCCGAAGGGTTAATATTTACAATGAGCAGTTCTTC. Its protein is CARRVNIYNEQFF.

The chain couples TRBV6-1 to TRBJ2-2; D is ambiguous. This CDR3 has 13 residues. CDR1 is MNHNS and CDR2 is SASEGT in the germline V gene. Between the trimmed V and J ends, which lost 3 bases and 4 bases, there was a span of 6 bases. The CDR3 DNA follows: TGTGCCAGCAGTGAGAGGTCCACCGGGGAGCTGTTTTTT. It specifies CASSERSTGELFF.

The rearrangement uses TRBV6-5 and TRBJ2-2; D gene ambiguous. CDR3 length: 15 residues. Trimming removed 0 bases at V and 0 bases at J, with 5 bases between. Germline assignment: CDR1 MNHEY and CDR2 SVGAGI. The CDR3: CASSYSTTNTGELFF. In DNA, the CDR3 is TGTGCCAGCAGTTACTCAACAACGAACACCGGGGAGCTGTTTTTT.

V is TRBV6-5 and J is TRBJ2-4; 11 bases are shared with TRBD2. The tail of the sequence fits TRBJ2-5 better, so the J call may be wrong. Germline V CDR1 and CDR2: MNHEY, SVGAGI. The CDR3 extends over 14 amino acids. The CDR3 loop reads CASSSVAGGRTQYF. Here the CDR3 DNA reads TGTGCCAGCTCTAGCGTAGCGGGGGGGCGGACCCAGTACTTC.

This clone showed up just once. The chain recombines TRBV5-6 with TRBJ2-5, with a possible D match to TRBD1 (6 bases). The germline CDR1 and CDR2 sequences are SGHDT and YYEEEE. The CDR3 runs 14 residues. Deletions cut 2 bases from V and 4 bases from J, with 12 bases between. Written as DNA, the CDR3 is TGTGCCAGCAGCTTCTCCGGGACATCAGAGACCCAGTACTTC. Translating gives CASSFSGTSETQYF.